The following is a T cell receptor (beta chain) sequence with its context. This entry belongs to a study of T-cell memory formation after mild COVID-19. TCRdb reprocessed the 5' RACE reads with MiXCR, giving one entry per CDR3 protein. The table lists 560,000 or so distinct CDR3 sequences, 17% of them singletons. The CDR3 is 13 amino acids. Trimming took 3 bases from V and 5 from J, leaving 12 bases between them. CDR1 SGHRS and CDR2 YFSETQ come from the germline V gene. The clonotype was recovered from an adult woman who had mild COVID-19 (a few samples of this study predate the infection). Cell type and time point are not known. V gene TRBV5-1 combines with J gene TRBJ2-7, with D possibly TRBD1 on 6 matching bases. Sequenced input: PBMCs or a T cell subset sorted from them (not recorded which). The CDR3 DNA sequence: TGCGCCAGCAGCTCCCAGGGGCTGGACGAGCAGTACTTC. Translation: CASSSQGLDEQYF.